This T cell receptor beta chain was recorded in a study of T cells in localized non-small cell lung cancer. The CDR3 is 16 amino acids. The germline CDR1 and CDR2 sequences are GTSNPN and SVGIG (reference sequence). The V and J ends lost 0 bases and 4 bases, in that order; junction bases with no gene match: 10. TCRdb's copy holds only in-frame clones and misses some; the assay was immunoSEQ multiplex PCR. The sample lists tens of thousands of clones, more than 75% occurring once. This clone came up once. The source of this sequence is a man aged 18 to 49 with stage I lung adenocarcinoma. V is TRBV30 and J is TRBJ1-1; 8 bases agree with TRBD1. Sequenced here: peripheral blood, sampled before any cancer treatment. CDR3 sequence: CAWSVPQDRVGTEAFF. In DNA, the CDR3 is TGTGCCTGGAGTGTACCCCAGGACAGGGTGGGCACTGAAGCTTTCTTT.